These 8 T cell receptor beta chains were all obtained from the same sample, sequenced in a study of blood T cell repertoires in COVID-19 (dated by TCRdb to 2020 to 2021). Library preparation was by the immunoSEQ multiplex PCR assay. TCRdb mirrors the immuneACCESS table, restricted to in-frame sequences. Some clones are absent from its copies; in checked studies, under half trace to an unresolved V gene, and the reason for the others is unknown. The sample table lists roughly 400,000 clones, approximately 91% of them with a count of one. Roughly 2% of the sample is taken by the ten largest. Sequencing used PBMCs or T cells enriched from blood (not recorded which). The source is a woman between 35 and 50 years old with acute COVID-19.

This clone has a handful of counts. The chain is built from TRBV7-8 and TRBJ1-5, with 7 positions matching TRBD1. After removal of 5 bases from V and 2 bases from J, the junction contained 12 bases not matched to a gene. The CDR3 has 17 residues. Germline V lookup: CDR1 SGHVS, CDR2 FQNEAQ. For the CDR3, the DNA is TGTGCCAGCAGCGCAAGACAGGGAGGATTAGGCAATCAGCCCCAGCATTTT. This encodes CASSARQGGLGNQPQHF.

The gene calls are TRBV4-1 and TRBJ2-7; 9 bases agree with TRBD1. Germline V gene sequence: CDR1 MGHRA, CDR2 YSYEKL. Germline trimming cut 0 bases from V and 6 bases from J; bases unmatched to any gene: 6. The CDR3 loop spans 15 amino acids. CDR3 sequence reads: CASSQDRGTGSEQYF. As DNA, the CDR3 is TGCGCCAGCAGCCAAGATAGAGGGACAGGGTCCGAGCAGTACTTC.

The chain is built from TRBV7-9 and TRBJ2-6; no reliable D call. This CDR3 has 12 residues. V gave up 10 bases and J gave up 1 base, with 5 bases separating them. The germline V gene encodes CDR1 SEHNR and CDR2 FQNEAQ (reference sequence). CDR3 amino acids: CAILSGANVLTF. For the CDR3, the DNA is TGTGCCATCCTTTCTGGGGCCAACGTCCTGACTTTC. Using reference TRBV7-9 and TRBJ2-6 for the parts outside the CDR3, the full variable domain is DTGVSQNPRHKITKRGQNVTFRCDPISEHNRLYWYRQTLGQGPEFLTYFQNEAQLEKSRLLSDRFSAERPKGSFSTLEIQRTEQGDSAMYLCAILSGANVLTFGAGSRLTVL.

The rearrangement joins TRBV6-5 to TRBJ1-3; D unclear. V was cut by 0 bases and J by 0 bases, with 3 bases left in between. CDR1 and CDR2 (germline): MNHEY, SVGAGI. This CDR3 is 14 amino acids long. In DNA form, the CDR3 reads TGTGCCAGCAGTTACTCTTACTCTGGAAACACCATATATTTT. Its translation: CASSYSYSGNTIYF.

This sequence joins TRBV19 and TRBJ1-2; tentatively, D is TRBD1 (6 bases). Germline V gene sequence: CDR1 LNHDA, CDR2 SQIVND (reference sequence). V was cut by 4 bases and J by 0 bases, with 9 bases left in between. There are 14 residues in the CDR3. CDR3 sequence (DNA): TGTGCCAGTAGTACGGACAGATCTAACTATGGCTACACCTTC. This codes for CASSTDRSNYGYTF. The whole variable domain, filled in from reference TRBV19 and TRBJ1-2, reads DGGITQSPKYLFRKEGQNVTLSCEQNLNHDAMYWYRQDPGQGLRLIYYSQIVNDFQKGDIAEGYSVSREKKESFPLTVTSAQKNPTAFYLCASSTDRSNYGYTFGSGTRLTVV.

The chain has TRBV6-1 and TRBJ1-4, with 8 positions matching TRBD1. The germline V gene encodes CDR1 MNHNS and CDR2 SASEGT. After removal of 3 bases from V and 4 bases from J, the junction contained 4 bases not matched to a gene. This CDR3 is 15 amino acids long. The CDR3 DNA sequence: TGTGCCAGCAGTGACAGGGGGCAGGTTAATGAAAAACTGTTTTTT. Translating it yields CASSDRGQVNEKLFF.

This chain uses TRBV7-2 with TRBJ1-2; D gene unclear. V was shortened by 2 bases and J by 6 bases, with 10 bases between the two germline ends. Germline CDR1 SGHTA, CDR2 FQGNSA. The CDR3 length is 13 residues. The CDR3 sequence: CASSLLEGHGYTF. The CDR3, as DNA: TGTGCCAGCAGCTTACTCGAGGGTCATGGCTACACCTTC.

This clone came up a few times. The rearrangement links TRBV2 to TRBJ1-1, with unresolved D. The germline CDR1 and CDR2 sequences are SNHLY and FYNNEI. Trimming took off 3 bases at V and 7 bases at J, with 9 bases between the two ends. The CDR3 covers 12 residues. The CDR3, as DNA: TGTGCCAGCAGTGAGGTCAGGTATGAAGCTTTCTTT. It specifies CASSEVRYEAFF.